This TCR beta chain was recorded in a study of PD-1 blockade in mismatch repair-deficient tumors. With 3 bases clipped from V and 10 bases from J, the junction kept 2 bases outside the gene matches. This CDR3 has 12 residues. Germline V gene sequence: CDR1 ENHRY, CDR2 SYGVKD. Mismatch repair deficiency was confirmed in all patients, by PCR or immunohistochemistry. TCR sequencing covered a few patients who responded to pembrolizumab. This clone has a single count. The method was immunoSEQ multiplex PCR; TCRdb's version includes in-frame clones alone and lacks a portion of them. The data contain 49,000 or so clones, approximately 84% of them singletons.

Source: peripheral blood, taken roughly 21 weeks after starting pembrolizumab. The chain has TRBV10-3 and TRBJ2-1; 8 bases map to TRBD2. The receptor comes from an adult with mismatch repair-deficient cancer. In nucleotides, the CDR3 is TGTGCCATCAGTGATTCTAGCGGGGAGCAGTTCTTC. Amino acid sequence: CAISDSSGEQFF.